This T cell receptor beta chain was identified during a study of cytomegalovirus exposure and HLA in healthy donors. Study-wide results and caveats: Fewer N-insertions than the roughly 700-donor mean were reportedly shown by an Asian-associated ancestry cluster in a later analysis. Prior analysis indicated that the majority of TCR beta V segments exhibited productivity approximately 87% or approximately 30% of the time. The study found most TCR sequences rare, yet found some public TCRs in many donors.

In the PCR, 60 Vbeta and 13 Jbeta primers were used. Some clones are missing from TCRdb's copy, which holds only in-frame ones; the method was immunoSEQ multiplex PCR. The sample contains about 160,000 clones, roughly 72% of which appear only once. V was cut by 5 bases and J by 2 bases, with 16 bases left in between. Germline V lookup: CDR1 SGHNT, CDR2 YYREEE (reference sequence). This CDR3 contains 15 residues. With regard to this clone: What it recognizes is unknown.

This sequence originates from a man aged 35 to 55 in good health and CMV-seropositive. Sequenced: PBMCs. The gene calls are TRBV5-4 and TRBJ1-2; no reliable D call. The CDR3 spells CASSLPREANYGYTF. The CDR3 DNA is TGTGCCAGCAGTCTCCCGCGGGAGGCAAACTATGGCTACACCTTC. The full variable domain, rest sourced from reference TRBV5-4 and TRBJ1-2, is ETGVTQSPTHLIKTRGQQVTLRCSSQSGHNTVSWYQQALGQGPQFIFQYYREEENGRGNFPPRFSGLQFPNYSSELNVNALELDDSALYLCASSLPREANYGYTFGSGTRLTVV.